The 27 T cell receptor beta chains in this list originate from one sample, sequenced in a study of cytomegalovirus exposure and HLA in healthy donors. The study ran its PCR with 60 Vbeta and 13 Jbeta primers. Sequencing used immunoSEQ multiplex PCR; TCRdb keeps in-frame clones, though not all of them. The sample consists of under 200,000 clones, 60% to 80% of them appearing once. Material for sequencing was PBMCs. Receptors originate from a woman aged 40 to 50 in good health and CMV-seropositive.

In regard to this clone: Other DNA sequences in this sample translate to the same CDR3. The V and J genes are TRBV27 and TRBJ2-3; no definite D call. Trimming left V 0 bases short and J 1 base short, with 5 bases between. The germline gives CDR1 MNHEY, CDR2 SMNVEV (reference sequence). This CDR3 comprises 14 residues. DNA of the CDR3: TGTGCCAGCAGTTTATCGGGCGGCACAGATACGCAGTATTTT. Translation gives CASSLSGGTDTQYF.

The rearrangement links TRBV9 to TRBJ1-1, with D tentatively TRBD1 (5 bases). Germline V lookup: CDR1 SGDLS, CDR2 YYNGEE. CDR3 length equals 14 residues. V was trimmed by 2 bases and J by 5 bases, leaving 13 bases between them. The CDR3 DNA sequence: TGTGCCAGCAGCGTTGCCCCCCAGGGAACTGAAGCTTTCTTT. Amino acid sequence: CASSVAPQGTEAFF.

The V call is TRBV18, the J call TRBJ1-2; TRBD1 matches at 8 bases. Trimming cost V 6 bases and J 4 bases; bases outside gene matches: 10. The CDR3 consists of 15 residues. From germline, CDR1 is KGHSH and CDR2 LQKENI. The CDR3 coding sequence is TGTGCCAGCTCTCTCCCGACAGGGGCCTTCTATGGCTACACCTTC. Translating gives CASSLPTGAFYGYTF.

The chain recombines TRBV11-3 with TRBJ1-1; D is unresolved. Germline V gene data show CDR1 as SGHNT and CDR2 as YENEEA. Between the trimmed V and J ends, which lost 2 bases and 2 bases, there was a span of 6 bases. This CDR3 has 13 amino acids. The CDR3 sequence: CASSLTPNTEAFF. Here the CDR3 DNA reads TGTGCCAGCAGCTTAACACCTAACACTGAAGCTTTCTTT.

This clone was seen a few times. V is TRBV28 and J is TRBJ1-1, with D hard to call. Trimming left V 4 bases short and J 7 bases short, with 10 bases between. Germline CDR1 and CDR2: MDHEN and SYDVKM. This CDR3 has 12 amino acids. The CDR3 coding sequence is TGTGCCAGCAGTTCTGGGCCCCGTGAAGCTTTCTTT. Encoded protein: CASSSGPREAFF.

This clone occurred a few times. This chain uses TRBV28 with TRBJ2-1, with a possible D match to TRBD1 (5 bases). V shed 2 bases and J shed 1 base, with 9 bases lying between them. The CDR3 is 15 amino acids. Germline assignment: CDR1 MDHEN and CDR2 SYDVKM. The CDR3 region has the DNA TGTGCCAGCAGTTTAGGGCAGGGATCCTACAATGAGCAGTTCTTC. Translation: CASSLGQGSYNEQFF.

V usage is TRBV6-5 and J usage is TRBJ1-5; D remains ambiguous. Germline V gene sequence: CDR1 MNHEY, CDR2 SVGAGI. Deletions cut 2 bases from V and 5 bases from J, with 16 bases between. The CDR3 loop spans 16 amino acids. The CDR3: CASSYGARRGYQPQHF. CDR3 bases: TGTGCCAGCAGTTACGGCGCTAGACGGGGTTATCAGCCCCAGCATTTT.

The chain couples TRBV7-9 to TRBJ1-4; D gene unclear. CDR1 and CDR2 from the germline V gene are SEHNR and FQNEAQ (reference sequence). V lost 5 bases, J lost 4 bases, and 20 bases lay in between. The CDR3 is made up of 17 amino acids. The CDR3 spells CASSPRLEKRDNEKLFF. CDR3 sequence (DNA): TGTGCCAGCAGCCCGCGACTGGAAAAGAGGGATAATGAAAAACTGTTTTTT.

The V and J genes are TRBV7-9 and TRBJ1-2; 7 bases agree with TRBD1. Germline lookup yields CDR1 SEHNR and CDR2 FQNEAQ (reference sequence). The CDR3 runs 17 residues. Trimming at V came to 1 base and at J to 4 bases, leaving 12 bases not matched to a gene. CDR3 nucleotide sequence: TGTGCCAGCAGCTTAGGGGCTGAGGGGGCGAGGGCCTATGGCTACACCTTC. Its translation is CASSLGAEGARAYGYTF.

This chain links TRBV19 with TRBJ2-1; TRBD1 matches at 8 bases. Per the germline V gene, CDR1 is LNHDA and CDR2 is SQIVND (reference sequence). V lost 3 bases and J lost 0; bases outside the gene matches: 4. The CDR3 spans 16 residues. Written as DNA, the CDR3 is TGTGCCAGTAGTATCGGGACAGGAAGCTCCTACAATGAGCAGTTCTTC. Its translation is CASSIGTGSSYNEQFF.

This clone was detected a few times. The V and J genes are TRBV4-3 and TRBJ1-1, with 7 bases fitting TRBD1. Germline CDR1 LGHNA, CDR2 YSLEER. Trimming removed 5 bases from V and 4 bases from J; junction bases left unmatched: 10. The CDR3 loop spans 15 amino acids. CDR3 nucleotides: TGCGCCAGCAGCTTGGAGGGGGCAGGAAGCACTGAAGCTTTCTTT. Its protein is CASSLEGAGSTEAFF.

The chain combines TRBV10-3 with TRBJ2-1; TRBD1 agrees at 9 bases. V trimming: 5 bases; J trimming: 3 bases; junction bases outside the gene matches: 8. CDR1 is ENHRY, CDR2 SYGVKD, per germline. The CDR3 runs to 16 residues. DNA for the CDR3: TGTGCCATCAGTCCGGGACAGGGTGTGATCTACAATGAGCAGTTCTTC. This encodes CAISPGQGVIYNEQFF.

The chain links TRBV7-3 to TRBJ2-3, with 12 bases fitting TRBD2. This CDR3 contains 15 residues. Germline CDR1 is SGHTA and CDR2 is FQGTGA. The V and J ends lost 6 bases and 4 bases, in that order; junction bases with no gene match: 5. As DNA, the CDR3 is TGTGCCAGCAGTCGACTAGCGGGAGCTCCAGATACGCAGTATTTT. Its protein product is CASSRLAGAPDTQYF.

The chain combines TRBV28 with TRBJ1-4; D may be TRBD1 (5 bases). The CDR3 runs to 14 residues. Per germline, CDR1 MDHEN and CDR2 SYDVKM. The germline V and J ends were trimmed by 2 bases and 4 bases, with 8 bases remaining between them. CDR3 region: CASSLQGLNEKLFF. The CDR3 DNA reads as TGTGCCAGCAGTTTACAGGGTCTTAATGAAAAACTGTTTTTT.

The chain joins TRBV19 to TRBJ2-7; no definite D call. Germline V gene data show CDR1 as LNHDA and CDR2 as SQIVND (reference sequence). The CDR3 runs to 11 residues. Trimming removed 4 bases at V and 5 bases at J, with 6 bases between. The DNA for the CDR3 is TGTGCCAGTAGTAGCGGTCACGAGCAGTACTTC. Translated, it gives CASSSGHEQYF.

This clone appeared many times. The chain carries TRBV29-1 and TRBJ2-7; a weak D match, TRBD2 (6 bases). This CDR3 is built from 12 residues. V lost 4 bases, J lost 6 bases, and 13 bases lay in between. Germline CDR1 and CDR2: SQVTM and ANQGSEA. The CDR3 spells CSVVLVGSEQYF. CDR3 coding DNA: TGCAGCGTTGTCCTAGTCGGGAGCGAGCAGTACTTC.

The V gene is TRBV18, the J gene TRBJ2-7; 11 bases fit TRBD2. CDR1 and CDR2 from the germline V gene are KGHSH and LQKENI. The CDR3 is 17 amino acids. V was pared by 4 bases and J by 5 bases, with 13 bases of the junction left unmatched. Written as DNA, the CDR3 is TGTGCCAGCTCACTACGACTTACTAGCGGGAGAGGGAACGAGCAGTACTTC. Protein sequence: CASSLRLTSGRGNEQYF.

This CDR3 is CASSSQHLSGNTIYF. CDR3 nucleotide sequence: TGCGCCAGCAGCTCTCAACACCTCTCTGGAAACACCATATATTTT. The V and J genes are TRBV5-1 and TRBJ1-3; D call uncertain. This CDR3 has 15 amino acids. V lost 3 bases and J lost 0, with 10 bases in between. CDR1 and CDR2 (germline): SGHRS, YFSETQ.

CDR3 in amino acids: CASSLVDGSSYEQYF. The DNA of the CDR3 is TGTGCCAGCAGCTTAGTCGACGGGAGCTCCTACGAGCAGTACTTC. The gene calls are TRBV7-2 and TRBJ2-7, with a possible D match to TRBD2 (6 bases). The CDR3 runs 15 residues. Per germline, CDR1 SGHTA and CDR2 FQGNSA. V was pared by 1 base and J by 0 bases, with 10 bases between. Drawing the rest from reference TRBV7-2 and TRBJ2-7, the complete variable domain is GAGVSQSPSNKVTEKGKDVELRCDPISGHTALYWYRQSLGQGLEFLIYFQGNSAPDKSGLPSDRFSAERTGGSVSTLTIQRTQQEDSAVYLCASSLVDGSSYEQYFGPGTRLTVT.

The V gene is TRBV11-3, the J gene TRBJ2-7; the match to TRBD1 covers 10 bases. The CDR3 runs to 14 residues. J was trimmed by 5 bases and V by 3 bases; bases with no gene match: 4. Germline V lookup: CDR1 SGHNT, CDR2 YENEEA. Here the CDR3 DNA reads TGTGCCAGCAGCTTCGGGACAGGGGCGGACGAGCAGTACTTC. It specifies CASSFGTGADEQYF.

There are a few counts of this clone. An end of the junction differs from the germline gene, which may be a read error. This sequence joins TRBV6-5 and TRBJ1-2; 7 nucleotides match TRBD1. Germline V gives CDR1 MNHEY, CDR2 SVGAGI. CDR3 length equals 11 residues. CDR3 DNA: TGTGCCAGCAGTGAAACCGGGACAGATTGTTTC. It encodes CASSETGTDCF.

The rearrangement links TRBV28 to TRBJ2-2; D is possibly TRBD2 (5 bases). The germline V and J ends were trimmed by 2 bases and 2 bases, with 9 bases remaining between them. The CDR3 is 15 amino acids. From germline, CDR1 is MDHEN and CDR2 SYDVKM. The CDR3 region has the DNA TGTGCCAGCAGTTTAGTCCCGGGAAACACCGGGGAGCTGTTTTTT. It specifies CASSLVPGNTGELFF.

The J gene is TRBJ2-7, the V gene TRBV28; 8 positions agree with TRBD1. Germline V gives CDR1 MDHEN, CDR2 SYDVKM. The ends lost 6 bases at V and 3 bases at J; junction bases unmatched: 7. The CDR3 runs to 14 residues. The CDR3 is CASSSPGQVYEQYF. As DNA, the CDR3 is TGTGCCAGCAGCTCTCCGGGACAGGTCTACGAGCAGTACTTC. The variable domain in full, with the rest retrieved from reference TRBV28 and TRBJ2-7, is DVKVTQSSRYLVKRTGEKVFLECVQDMDHENMFWYRQDPGLGLRLIYFSYDVKMKEKGDIPEGYSVSREKKERFSLILESASTNQTSMYLCASSSPGQVYEQYFGPGTRLTVT.

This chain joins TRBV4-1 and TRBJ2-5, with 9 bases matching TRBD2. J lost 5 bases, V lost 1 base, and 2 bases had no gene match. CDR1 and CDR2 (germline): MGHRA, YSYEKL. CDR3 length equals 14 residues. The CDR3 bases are TGCGCCAGCAGCCAAGGGACTAGCGAGGAGACCCAGTACTTC. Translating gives CASSQGTSEETQYF.

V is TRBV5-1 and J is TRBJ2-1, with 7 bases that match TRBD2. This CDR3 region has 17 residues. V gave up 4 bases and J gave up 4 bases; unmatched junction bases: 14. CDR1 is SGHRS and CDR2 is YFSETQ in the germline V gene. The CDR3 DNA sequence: TGCGCCAGCAGCCCAGCCGCGGGAGTCGGGGTATACAATGAGCAGTTCTTC. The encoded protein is CASSPAAGVGVYNEQFF.

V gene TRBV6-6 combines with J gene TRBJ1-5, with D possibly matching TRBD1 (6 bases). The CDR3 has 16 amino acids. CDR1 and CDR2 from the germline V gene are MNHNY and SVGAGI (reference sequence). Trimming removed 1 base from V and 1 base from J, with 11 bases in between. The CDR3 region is CASSYLDSRSNQPQHF. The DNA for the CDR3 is TGTGCCAGCAGTTACTTGGACAGCAGGAGCAATCAGCCCCAGCATTTT.

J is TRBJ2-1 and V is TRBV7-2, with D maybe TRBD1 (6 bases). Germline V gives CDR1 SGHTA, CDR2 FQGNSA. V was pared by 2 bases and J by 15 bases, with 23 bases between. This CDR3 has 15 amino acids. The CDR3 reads CASSLSRQQGFSWFF. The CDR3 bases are TGTGCCAGCAGCTTATCCCGCCAGCAGGGGTTCAGTTGGTTCTTC.